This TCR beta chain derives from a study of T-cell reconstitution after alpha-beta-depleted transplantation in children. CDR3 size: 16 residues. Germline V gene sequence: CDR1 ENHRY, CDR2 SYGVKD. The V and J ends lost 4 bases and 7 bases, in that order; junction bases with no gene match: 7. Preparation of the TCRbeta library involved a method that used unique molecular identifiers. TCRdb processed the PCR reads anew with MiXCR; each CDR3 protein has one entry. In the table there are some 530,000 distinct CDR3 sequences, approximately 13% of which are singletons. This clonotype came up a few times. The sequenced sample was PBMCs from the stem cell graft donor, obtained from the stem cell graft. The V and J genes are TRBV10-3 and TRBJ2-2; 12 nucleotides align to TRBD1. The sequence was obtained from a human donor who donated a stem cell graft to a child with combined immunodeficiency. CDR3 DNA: TGTGCCATCAGTGGCCCGGGACAGGGGGCAATCGGGGAGCTGTTTTTT. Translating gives CAISGPGQGAIGELFF.